This T cell receptor beta chain emerged from a study of T-cell reconstitution after alpha-beta-depleted transplantation in children. Study-level results: Newly made T cells mostly supplied T-cell counts and diversity one year after transplant. From surviving recipient T cells and thymic progenitors came the high day-60 TCRbeta diversity observed in some patients. Alpha-beta T cells present about two months after transplant were reported to originate from several hundred expanded graft clones.

This clonotype was counted many times. Its antigen is as yet unknown. Unmatched junction bases numbered 1, after V lost 3 bases and J lost 3 bases. Germline V gene lookup returns CDR1 SGHRS and CDR2 YFSETQ. The CDR3 length is 13 residues. Construction of the TCRbeta library involved unique molecular identifiers. TCRdb used MiXCR to reprocess the PCR reads, holding one entry per CDR3 protein. The sample contains about 1,000,000 distinct CDR3 sequences, under 30% of which appear only once. The specimen was PBMCs, mostly from graft donor cells, collected 360 days after TCRalphabeta/CD19-depleted stem cell transplant. The rearrangement uses TRBV5-1 and TRBJ1-2; 8 positions match TRBD1. This TCR was recovered from a boy under three years old who had a stem cell transplant for SCID, so the T cells may come from the graft donor. CDR3 sequence (DNA): TGCGCCAGCAGCTCGACAGGGGACTATGGCTACACCTTC. Protein: CASSSTGDYGYTF.